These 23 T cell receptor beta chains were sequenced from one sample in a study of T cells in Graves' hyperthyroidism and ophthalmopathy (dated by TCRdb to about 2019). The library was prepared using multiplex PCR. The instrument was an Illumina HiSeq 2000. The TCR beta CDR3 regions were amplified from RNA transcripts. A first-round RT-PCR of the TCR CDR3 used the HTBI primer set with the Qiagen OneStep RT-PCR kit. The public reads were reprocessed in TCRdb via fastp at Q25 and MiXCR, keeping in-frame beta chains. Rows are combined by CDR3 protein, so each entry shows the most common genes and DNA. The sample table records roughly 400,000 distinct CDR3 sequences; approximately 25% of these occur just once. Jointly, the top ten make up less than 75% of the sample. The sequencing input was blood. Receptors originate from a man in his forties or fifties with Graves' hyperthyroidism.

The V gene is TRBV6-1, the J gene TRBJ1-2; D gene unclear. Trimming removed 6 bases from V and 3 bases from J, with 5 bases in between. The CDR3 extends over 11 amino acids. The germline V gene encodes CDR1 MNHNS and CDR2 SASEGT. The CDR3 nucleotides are TGTGCCAGCAGGGCATACTATGGCTACACCTTC. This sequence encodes CASRAYYGYTF.

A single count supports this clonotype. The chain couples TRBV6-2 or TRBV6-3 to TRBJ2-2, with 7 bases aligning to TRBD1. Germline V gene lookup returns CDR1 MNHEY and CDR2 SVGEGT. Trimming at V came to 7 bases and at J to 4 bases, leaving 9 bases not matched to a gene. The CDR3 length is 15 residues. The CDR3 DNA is TGTGCCAGCACCACAGGGGCAGGTGGCACCGGGGAGCTGTTTTTT. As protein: CASTTGAGGTGELFF.

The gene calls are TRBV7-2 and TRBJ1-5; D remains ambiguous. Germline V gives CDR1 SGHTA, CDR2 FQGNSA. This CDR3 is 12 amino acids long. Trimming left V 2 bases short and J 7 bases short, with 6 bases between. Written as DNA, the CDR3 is TGTGCCAGCAGCTTAACGGGACAGCCCCAGCATTTT. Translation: CASSLTGQPQHF.

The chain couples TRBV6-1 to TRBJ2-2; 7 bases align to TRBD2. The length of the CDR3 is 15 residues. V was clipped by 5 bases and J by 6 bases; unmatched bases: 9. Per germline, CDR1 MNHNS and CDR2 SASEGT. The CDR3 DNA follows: TGTGCCAGCAGTTCATTGGGGGGGTACGCCGGGGAGCTGTTTTTT. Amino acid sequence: CASSSLGGYAGELFF.

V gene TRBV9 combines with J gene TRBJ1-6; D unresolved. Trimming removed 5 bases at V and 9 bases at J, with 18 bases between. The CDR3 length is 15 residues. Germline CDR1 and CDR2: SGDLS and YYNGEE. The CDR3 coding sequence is TGTGCCAGCAGAGAAGGGAGCGGTAATGGTTCACCCCTCCACTTT. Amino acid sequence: CASREGSGNGSPLHF.

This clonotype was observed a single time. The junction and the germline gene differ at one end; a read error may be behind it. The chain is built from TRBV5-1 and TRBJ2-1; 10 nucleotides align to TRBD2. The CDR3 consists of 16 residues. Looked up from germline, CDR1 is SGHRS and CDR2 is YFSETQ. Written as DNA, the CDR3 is TGCGCCAACAGCTTGGGCGGACTAGCGGCTTTGAATGAGCAGTTCTTC. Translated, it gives CANSLGGLAALNEQFF.

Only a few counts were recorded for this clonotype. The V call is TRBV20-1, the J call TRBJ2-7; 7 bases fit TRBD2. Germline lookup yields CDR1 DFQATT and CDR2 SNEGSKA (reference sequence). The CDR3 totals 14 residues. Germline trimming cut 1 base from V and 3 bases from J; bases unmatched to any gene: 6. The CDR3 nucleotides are TGCAGTGCTAGAGTGCCCGGCGGGAGCTACGAGCAGTACTTC. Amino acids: CSARVPGGSYEQYF.

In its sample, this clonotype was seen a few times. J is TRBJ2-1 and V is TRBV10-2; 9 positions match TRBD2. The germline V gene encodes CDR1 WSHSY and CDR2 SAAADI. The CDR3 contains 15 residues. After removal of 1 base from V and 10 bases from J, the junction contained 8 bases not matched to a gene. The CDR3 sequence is CASSEWREGLREQFF. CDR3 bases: TGCGCCAGCAGTGAGTGGCGGGAGGGCCTTAGAGAGCAGTTCTTC.

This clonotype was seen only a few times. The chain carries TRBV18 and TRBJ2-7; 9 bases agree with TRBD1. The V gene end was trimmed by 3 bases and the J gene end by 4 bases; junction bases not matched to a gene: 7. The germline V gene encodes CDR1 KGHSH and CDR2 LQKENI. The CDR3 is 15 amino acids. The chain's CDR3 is CASSPTTGGDYEQYF. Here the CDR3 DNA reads TGTGCCAGCTCACCGACGACAGGGGGTGATTACGAGCAGTACTTC.

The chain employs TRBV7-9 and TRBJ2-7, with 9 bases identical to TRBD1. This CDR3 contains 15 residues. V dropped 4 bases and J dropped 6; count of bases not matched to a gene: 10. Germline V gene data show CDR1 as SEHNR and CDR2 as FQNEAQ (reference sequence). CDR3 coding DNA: TGTGCCAGCAGCTCCCCCCGGGACAGGGCGGGCGAGCAGTACTTC. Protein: CASSSPRDRAGEQYF.

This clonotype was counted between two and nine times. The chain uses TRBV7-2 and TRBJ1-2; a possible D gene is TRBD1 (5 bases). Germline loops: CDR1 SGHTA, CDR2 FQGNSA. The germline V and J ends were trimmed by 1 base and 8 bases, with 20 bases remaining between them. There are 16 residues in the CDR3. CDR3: CASSLGGGGGLRGYTF. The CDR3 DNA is TGTGCCAGCAGCTTAGGCGGCGGGGGGGGTTTAAGGGGCTACACCTTC.

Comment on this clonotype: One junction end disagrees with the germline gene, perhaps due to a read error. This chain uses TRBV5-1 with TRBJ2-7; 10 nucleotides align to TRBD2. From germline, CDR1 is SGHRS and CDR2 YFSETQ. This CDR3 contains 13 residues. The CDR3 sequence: CASSAGTSDEQYF. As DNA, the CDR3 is TGTGCCAGCAGCGCCGGGACTAGCGACGAGCAGTACTTC.

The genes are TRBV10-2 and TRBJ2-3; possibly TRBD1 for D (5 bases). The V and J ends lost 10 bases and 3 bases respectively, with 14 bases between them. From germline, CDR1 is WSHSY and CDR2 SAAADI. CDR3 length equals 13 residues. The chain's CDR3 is CATGAGLTDTQYF. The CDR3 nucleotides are TGCGCCACGGGCGCAGGGCTGACAGATACGCAGTATTTT.

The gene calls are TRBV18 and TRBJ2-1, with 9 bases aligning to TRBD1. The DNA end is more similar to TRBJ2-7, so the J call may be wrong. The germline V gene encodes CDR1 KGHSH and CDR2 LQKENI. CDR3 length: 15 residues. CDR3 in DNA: TGTGCCAGCTCGCCGGGACAGGGCCTTTACAATGAGCAGTACTTC. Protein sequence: CASSPGQGLYNEQYF.

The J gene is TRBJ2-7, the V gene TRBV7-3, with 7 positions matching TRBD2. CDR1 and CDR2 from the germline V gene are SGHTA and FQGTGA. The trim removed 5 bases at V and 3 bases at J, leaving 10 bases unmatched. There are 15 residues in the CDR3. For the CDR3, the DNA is TGTGCCAGCAGCAGAGGAACTAGCGCCAACTACGAGCAGTACTTC. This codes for CASSRGTSANYEQYF.

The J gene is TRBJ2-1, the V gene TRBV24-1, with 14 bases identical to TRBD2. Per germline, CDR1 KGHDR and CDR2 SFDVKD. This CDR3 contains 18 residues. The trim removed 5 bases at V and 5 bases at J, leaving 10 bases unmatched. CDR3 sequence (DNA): TGTGCCACCAGTGGCGCGGGACTAGCGGGAGTCCCCCACAATGAGCAGTTCTTC. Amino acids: CATSGAGLAGVPHNEQFF.

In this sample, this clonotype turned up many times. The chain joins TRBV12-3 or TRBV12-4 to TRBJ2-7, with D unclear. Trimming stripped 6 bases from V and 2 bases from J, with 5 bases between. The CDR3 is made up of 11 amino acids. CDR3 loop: CASRVTYEQYF. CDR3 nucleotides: TGTGCCAGCAGGGTCACCTACGAGCAGTACTTC.

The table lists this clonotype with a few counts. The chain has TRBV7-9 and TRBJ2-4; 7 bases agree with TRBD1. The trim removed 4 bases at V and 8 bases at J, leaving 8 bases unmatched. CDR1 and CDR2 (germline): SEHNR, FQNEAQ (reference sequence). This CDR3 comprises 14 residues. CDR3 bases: TGTGCCAGCAGCTCCGACAGGGATTTGCACATTCAGTACTTC. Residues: CASSSDRDLHIQYF.

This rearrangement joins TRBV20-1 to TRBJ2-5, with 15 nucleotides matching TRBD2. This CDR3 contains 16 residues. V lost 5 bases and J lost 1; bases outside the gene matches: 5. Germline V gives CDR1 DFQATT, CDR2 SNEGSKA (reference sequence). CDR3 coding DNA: TGCAGTGCTTCCGGGACTAGCGGGAGGACCCAAGAGACCCAGTACTTC. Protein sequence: CSASGTSGRTQETQYF.

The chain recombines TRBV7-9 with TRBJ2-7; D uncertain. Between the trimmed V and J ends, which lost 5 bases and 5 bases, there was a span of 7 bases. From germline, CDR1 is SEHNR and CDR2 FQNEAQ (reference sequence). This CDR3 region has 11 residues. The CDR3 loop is CASSPTDEQYF. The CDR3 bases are TGTGCCAGCAGCCCAACGGACGAGCAGTACTTC.

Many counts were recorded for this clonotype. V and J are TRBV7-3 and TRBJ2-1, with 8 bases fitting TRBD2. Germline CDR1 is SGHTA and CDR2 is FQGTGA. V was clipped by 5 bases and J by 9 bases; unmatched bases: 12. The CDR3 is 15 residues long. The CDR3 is CASSQSGSRVSEQFF. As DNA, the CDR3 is TGTGCCAGCAGCCAGAGCGGGAGCCGCGTTAGTGAGCAGTTCTTC.

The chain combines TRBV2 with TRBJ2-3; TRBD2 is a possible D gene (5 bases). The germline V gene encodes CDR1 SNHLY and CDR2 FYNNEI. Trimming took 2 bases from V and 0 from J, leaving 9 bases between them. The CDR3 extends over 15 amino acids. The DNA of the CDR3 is TGTGCCAGCAGTGAATGGTCTAGCAGCACAGATACGCAGTATTTT. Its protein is CASSEWSSSTDTQYF.

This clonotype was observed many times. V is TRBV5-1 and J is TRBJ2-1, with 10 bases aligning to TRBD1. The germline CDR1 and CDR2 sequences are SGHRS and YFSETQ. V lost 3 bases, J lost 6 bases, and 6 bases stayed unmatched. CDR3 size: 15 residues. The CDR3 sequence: CASSSSGTGVNEQFF. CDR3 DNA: TGCGCCAGCAGCTCCTCCGGGACAGGGGTCAATGAGCAGTTCTTC.